Listed below are T cell receptor beta chains from one sample, sequenced in a study of T cell changes during pregnancy in multiple sclerosis. Profiling relied on immunoSEQ multiplex PCR, and the TCRdb table lists in-frame clones only, not all of them. The table records roughly 64,000 clones, just over 90% of them present only once. This specimen consisted of peripheral blood, obtained in the second trimester of pregnancy. The receptors originated from a female donor with multiple sclerosis, enrolled in a pregnancy study. The CDR3 runs from the conserved cysteine through the conserved F or W. The order of the fields is J gene, D gene, clone size, V gene, CDR3 DNA, CDR3 protein. D genes are given only for firm matches. Clone size appears in some rows only: once, few, many, or a class for an expanded clone.

>TRBJ1-2|-|-|TRBV10-1
TGCGCCAGTTCCTTTCGAGGCTCCTATGGCTACACCTTC
CASSFRGSYGYTF
>TRBJ2-6|-|-|TRBV19
TGTGCCAGTAGTATAGAGGCAGGGTCTGGGGCCAACGTCCTGACTTTC
CASSIEAGSGANVLTF
>TRBJ1-2|-|-|TRBV6-1
TGTGCCAGCAGTGTACGGGGGGTCTATGGCTACACCTTC
CASSVRGVYGYTF
>TRBJ1-2|TRBD1|-|TRBV9
TGTGCCAGCAGCGTAGAAAGGGACAGGGGATATGGCTACACCTTC
CASSVERDRGYGYTF
>TRBJ2-7|-|-|TRBV5-4
TGTGCCAGCAGCTTGAGGGGAGGCTTTTACGAGCAGTACTTC
CASSLRGGFYEQYF
>TRBJ1-2|-|-|TRBV14
TGTGCCAAACCGATTGTCAGGGAGGCGGGCTACACCTTC
CAKPIVREAGYTF
>TRBJ1-6|-|-|TRBV6-1
TGTGCCAGCAGAGACAATAATTCACCCCTCCACTTT
CASRDNNSPLHF
>TRBJ2-1|-|-|TRBV7-2
TGTGCCAGCAGCTTAGCGGGGGGGCCCTACAATGAGCAGTTCTTC
CASSLAGGPYNEQFF
>TRBJ2-1|-|-|TRBV7-9
TGTGCCAGCAGCTTAGTCGGACTCGACTACAATGAGCAGTTCTTC
CASSLVGLDYNEQFF
>TRBJ1-3|-|-|TRBV11-2
TGTGCCAGCAGCATTAACAGGGTTTCTGGAAACACCATATATTTT
CASSINRVSGNTIYF
>TRBJ2-6|-|-|TRBV11-2
TGTGCCAGCAGCCCTGGGGGGAGCGGGGCCAACGTCCTGACTTTC
CASSPGGSGANVLTF
>TRBJ2-3|-|-|TRBV19
TGTGCCAGTAGTATAGCAGGGGCACGCACAGATACGCAGTATTTT
CASSIAGARTDTQYF
>TRBJ1-4|-|once|TRBV5-4
TGTGCCAGCAGCTTGGGAGGGTCGGGTGAAAAACTGTTTTTT
CASSLGGSGEKLFF
>TRBJ2-5|-|-|TRBV4-1
TGCGCCAGCAGCCAGGTTTTGGCAGGGGAACAAGAGACCCAGTACTTC
CASSQVLAGEQETQYF
>TRBJ2-1|-|-|TRBV6-1
TGTGCCAGCAGTGCAGAATCCTCCTACAATGAGCAGTTCTTC
CASSAESSYNEQFF
>TRBJ1-1|-|-|TRBV6-1
TGTGCCAGCAGGGGGTGGGGGGTTAATGAAGCTTTCTTT
CASRGWGVNEAFF
>TRBJ2-5|-|-|TRBV7-2
TGTGCCAGCAGCTTAAGCCCCGGGTCCGGGGGGACCCAGTACTTC
CASSLSPGSGGTQYF
>TRBJ2-5|-|-|TRBV19
TGTGCCAGCAAGACAGGAGCTAGGTACCAAGAGACCCAGTACTTC
CASKTGARYQETQYF
>TRBJ1-5|-|-|TRBV18
TGTGCCAGCTCACCCATACAGGATCAGCCCCAGCATTTT
CASSPIQDQPQHF
>TRBJ1-3|TRBD1|-|TRBV5-4
TGTGCCAGCAGCCTGGGACAGGCGGACTCTGGAAACACCATATATTTT
CASSLGQADSGNTIYF
>TRBJ1-4|TRBD1|once|TRBV7-2
TGTGCCAGCAGCTTAGGTGGGACAGGGGACGAAAAACTGTTTTTT
CASSLGGTGDEKLFF
>TRBJ2-3|TRBD1|-|TRBV5-4
TGTGCCAGCAGCAGGGGGCTCGCCTTCACAGATACGCAGTATTTT
CASSRGLAFTDTQYF
>TRBJ2-5|-|-|TRBV6-5
TGTGCCAGCAGTAGGGGGTTCCAAGAGACCCAGTACTTC
CASSRGFQETQYF
>TRBJ2-2|-|-|TRBV7-9
TGTGCCAGCAGCTTAAGTACCAGGGCGAACACCGGGGAGCTGTTTTTT
CASSLSTRANTGELFF
>TRBJ1-2|-|few|TRBV4-3
TGCGCCAGCAGCCAGGCAGACAGTCGAGGCTACACCTTC
CASSQADSRGYTF
>TRBJ2-1|TRBD2|-|TRBV5-6
TGTGCCAGCAGTACTAGCGGGGGCACCCTAAAGCAGTTCTTC
CASSTSGGTLKQFF
>TRBJ1-5|TRBD1|-|TRBV11-2
TGTGCCAGCAGCAGGACAGGGGGTTGGGCTCAGCCCCAGCATTTT
CASSRTGGWAQPQHF
>TRBJ2-3|TRBD1|once|TRBV18
TGTGCCAGCTCACCACCAGGGACAGGGGCCGCAGATACGCAGTATTTT
CASSPPGTGAADTQYF
>TRBJ1-4|TRBD1|-|TRBV30
TGTGCCTGGAACAGGGGAAGATTTGGAACTAATGAAAAACTGTTTTTT
CAWNRGRFGTNEKLFF
>TRBJ2-5|-|-|TRBV19
TGTGCCAGTAGCAACGAGGGGGGGTTAGAAGAGACCCAGTACTTC
CASSNEGGLEETQYF
>TRBJ2-1|TRBD2|-|TRBV5-3
TGTGCCGGACCGTGGACTAGGGCCTCCCCAGGGCAGTTCTTC
CAGPWTRASPGQFF
>TRBJ1-5|-|-|TRBV7-9
TGTGCCAGCAGCCGGGGTGTAGGCAATCAGCCCCAGCATTTT
CASSRGVGNQPQHF
>TRBJ2-5|-|-|TRBV9
TGTGCCAGCAGCGGAGCCCCCGGGTACCAAGAGACCCAGTACTTC
CASSGAPGYQETQYF
>TRBJ1-6|-|-|TRBV5-6
TGTGCCAGCAGCCAAGGGAGTCCTTCACCCCTCCACTTT
CASSQGSPSPLHF
>TRBJ1-2|-|-|TRBV5-7
TGTGCCAGCAGCTTGGAAGCTTACAGCTGTGGCTACACCTTC
CASSLEAYSCGYTF
>TRBJ1-2|-|-|TRBV10-3
TGTGCCATCAGTGGGCAGGGGCTGGCTGGCTACACCTTC
CAISGQGLAGYTF
>TRBJ1-5|-|-|TRBV30
TGTGCCTGGAGTGGCACTACCCATCAGCCCCAGCATTTT
CAWSGTTHQPQHF
>TRBJ2-7|TRBD1|-|TRBV7-9
TGTGCCAGCAGCTTATTGCAGGACAGGGGTCCCACCTACGAGCAGTACTTC
CASSLLQDRGPTYEQYF
>TRBJ1-4|-|-|TRBV6-5
TGTGCCAGCAGTTACTCGAGTGCGGTTGATAAACTGTTTTTT
CASSYSSAVDKLFF
>TRBJ2-5|-|-|TRBV6-1
TGTGCCAGCAGTGATAGTGTGTTTGGAGAGACCCAGTACTTC
CASSDSVFGETQYF
>TRBJ2-5|TRBD2|once|TRBV5-4
TGTGCCAGCAGCTTAATACCTCTAGCGGAGGGGGAGACCCAGTACTTC
CASSLIPLAEGETQYF
>TRBJ1-2|TRBD1|-|TRBV4-3
TGCGCCAGCAGCCAAGTGGGGGACAGGGCTAACTATGGCTACACCTTC
CASSQVGDRANYGYTF
>TRBJ1-1|TRBD1|-|TRBV4-3
TGCGCCAGCAGCCAAGATCGGGCTGGGACAGGGGGCTTGAACACTGAAGCTTTCTTT
CASSQDRAGTGGLNTEAFF
>TRBJ2-2|-|-|TRBV29-1
TGCAGCGTTGAAGCTCGGAACACCGGGGAGCTGTTTTTT
CSVEARNTGELFF
>TRBJ1-2|-|-|TRBV11-2
TGTGCCAGCAGCCCGGGACATGGGACCAACTATGGCTACACCTTC
CASSPGHGTNYGYTF
>TRBJ1-1|-|-|TRBV6-4
TGTGCCAGCAGGCGGACACTGAACACTGAAGCTTTCTTT
CASRRTLNTEAFF
>TRBJ2-3|-|-|TRBV7-9
TGTGCCAGCAGCTTAGCTGCGGCGGGGGCAAGCACAGATACGCAGTATTTT
CASSLAAAGASTDTQYF
>TRBJ1-2|-|-|TRBV19
TGTGCCAGTAGTTCTCCTGCGGGGGGACCCAGGGGCTATGGCTACACCTTC
CASSSPAGGPRGYGYTF
>TRBJ1-6|-|-|TRBV7-9
TGTGCCAGCAGCTTATCTCCCCATCCGACAGTTAATTCACCCCTCCACTTT
CASSLSPHPTVNSPLHF
>TRBJ2-2|TRBD2|-|TRBV9
TGTGCCAGCAGCGTAGACGGGGGGAGCACCGGGGAGCTGTTTTTT
CASSVDGGSTGELFF
>TRBJ1-6|-|once|TRBV21-1
TGTGCCAGCAGCAACGGGACAGGGGGTCGACCCCTCCACTTT
CASSNGTGGRPLHF
>TRBJ2-1|TRBD2|-|TRBV19
TGTGCCAGTACCCCTCTCCCCGGGACTAGCTCCTACAATGAGCAGTTCTTC
CASTPLPGTSSYNEQFF
>TRBJ2-7|-|-|TRBV30
TGTGCCTGGTCCGGGTTCTCCTACGAGCAGTACTTC
CAWSGFSYEQYF
>TRBJ1-5|-|-|TRBV28
TGTGCCAGCAGTGGGTGGGGGCAGGGGTTCAGCAATCAGCCCCAGCATTTT
CASSGWGQGFSNQPQHF
>TRBJ2-5|TRBD2|-|TRBV5-4
TGTGCCAGCAGCTTGGTTAGAGGGACTAGCGGGGGGGAAGAGACCCAGTACTTC
CASSLVRGTSGGEETQYF
>TRBJ1-1|TRBD1|-|TRBV28
TGTGCCAGCAGTTCGGACAGGGCAGGGCTCTTT
CASSSDRAGLF
>TRBJ2-2|-|-|TRBV30
TGTGCCTGGAGCTCAGGGGTAACGGTCACCGGGGAGCTGTTTTTT
CAWSSGVTVTGELFF
>TRBJ1-1|-|once|TRBV28
TGTGCCAGCAGTTTGGGCAGGAGGGAAACTGAAGCTTTCTTT
CASSLGRRETEAFF
>TRBJ1-1|TRBD1|-|TRBV7-3
TGTGCCAGCAGCCCCCAGGGGGATATGAACACTGAAGCTTTCTTT
CASSPQGDMNTEAFF